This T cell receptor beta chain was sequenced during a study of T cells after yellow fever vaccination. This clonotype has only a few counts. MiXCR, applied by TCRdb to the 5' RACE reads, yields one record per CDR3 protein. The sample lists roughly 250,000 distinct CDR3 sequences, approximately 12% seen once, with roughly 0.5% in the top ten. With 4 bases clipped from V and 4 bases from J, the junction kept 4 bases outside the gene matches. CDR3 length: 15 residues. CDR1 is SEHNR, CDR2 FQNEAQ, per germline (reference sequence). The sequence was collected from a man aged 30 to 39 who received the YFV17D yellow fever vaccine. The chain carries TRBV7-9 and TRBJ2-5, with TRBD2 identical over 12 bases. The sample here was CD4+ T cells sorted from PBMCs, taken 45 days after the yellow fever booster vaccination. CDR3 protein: CASSSGLAGTETQYF. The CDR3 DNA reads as TGTGCCAGCAGCTCCGGACTAGCGGGAACAGAGACCCAGTACTTC.